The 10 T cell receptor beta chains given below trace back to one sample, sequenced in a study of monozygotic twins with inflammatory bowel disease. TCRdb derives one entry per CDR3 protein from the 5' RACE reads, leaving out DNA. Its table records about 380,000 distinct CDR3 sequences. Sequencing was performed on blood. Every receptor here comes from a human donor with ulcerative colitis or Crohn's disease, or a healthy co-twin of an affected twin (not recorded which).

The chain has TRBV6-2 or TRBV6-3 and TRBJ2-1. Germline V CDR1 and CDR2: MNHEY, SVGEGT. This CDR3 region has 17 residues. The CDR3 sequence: CASSYSKAGGFYNEQFF.

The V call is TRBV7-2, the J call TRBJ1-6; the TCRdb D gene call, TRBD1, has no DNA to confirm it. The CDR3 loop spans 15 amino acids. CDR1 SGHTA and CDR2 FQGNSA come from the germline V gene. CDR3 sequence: CASSFRDRYNSPLHF.

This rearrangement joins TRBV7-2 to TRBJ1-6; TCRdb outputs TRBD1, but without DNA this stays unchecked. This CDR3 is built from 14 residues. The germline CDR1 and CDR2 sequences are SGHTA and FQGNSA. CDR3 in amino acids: CASSAYREPSPLHF. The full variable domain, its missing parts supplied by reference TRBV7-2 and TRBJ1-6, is GAGVSQSPSNKVTEKGKDVELRCDPISGHTALYWYRQSLGQGLEFLIYFQGNSAPDKSGLPSDRFSAERTGGSVSTLTIQRTQQEDSAVYLCASSAYREPSPLHFGNGTRLTVT.

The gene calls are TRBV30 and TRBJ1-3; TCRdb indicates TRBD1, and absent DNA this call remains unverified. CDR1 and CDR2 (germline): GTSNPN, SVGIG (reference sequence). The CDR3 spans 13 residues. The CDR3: CAWSRTARNTIYF.

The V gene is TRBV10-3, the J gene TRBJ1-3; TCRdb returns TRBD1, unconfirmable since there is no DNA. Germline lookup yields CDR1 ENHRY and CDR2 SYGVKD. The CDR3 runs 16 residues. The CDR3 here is CAISEDSYFSGNTIYF.

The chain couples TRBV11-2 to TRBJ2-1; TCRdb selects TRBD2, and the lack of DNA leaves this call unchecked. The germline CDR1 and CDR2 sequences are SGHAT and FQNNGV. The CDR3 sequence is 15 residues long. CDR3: CASSSVRLGRNEQFF.

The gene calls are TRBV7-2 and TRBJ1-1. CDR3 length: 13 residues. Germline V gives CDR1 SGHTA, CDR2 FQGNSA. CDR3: CASSSVVRTEAFF. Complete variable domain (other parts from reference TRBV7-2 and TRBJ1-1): GAGVSQSPSNKVTEKGKDVELRCDPISGHTALYWYRQSLGQGLEFLIYFQGNSAPDKSGLPSDRFSAERTGGSVSTLTIQRTQQEDSAVYLCASSSVVRTEAFFGQGTRLTVV.

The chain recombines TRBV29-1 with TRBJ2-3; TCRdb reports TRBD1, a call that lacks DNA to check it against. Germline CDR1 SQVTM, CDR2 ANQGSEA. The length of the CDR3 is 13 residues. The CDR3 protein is CSVESGGADTQYF.

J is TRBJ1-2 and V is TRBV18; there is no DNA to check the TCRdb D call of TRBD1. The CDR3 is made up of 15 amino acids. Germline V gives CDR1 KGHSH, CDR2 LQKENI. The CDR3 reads CASSPDDRAGYGYTF.

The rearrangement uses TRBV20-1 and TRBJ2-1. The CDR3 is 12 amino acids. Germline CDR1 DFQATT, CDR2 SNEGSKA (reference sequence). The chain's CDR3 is CSASNGYNEQFF.